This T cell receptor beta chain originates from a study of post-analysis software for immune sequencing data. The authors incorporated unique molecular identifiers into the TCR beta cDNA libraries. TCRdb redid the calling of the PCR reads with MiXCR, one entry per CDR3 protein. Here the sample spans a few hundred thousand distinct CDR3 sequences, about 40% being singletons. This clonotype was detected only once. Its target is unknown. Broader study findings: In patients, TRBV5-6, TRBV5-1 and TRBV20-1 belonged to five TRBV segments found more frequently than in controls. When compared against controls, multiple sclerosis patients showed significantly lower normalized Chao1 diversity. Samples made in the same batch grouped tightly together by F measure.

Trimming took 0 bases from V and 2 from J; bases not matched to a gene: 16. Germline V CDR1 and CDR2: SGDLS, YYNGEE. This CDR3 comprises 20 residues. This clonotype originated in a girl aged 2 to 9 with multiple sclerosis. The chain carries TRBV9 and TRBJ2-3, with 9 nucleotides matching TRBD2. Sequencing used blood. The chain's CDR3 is CASSVEDSGSSIRATDTQYF. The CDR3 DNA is TGTGCCAGCAGCGTAGAGGATAGCGGGAGCAGCATTCGTGCCACAGATACGCAGTATTTT.